The 17 T cell receptor beta chains below all came from one sample that was sequenced in a study of identical twins. TCRdb independently ran MiXCR on the 5' RACE reads; one entry per CDR3 protein. Among 500,000 to 700,000 distinct CDR3 sequences, 7.1% were seen once, and the ten largest hold 1.6%. The data also belong to a second study, concerning yellow fever vaccine responses in identical twins.

The sample consisted of PBMCs. The receptor set was obtained from a woman aged 18-29 years in good health.

DNA of the CDR3: TGCGCCAGCAGCTCCCGGCCACAAATCAGCACAGATACGCAGTATTTT. The encoded protein is CASSSRPQISTDTQYF. This chain connects TRBV5-1 to TRBJ2-3; the D is unclear. The germline CDR1 and CDR2 sequences are SGHRS and YFSETQ. V was pared by 3 bases and J by 0 bases, with 14 bases between. The CDR3 contains 16 residues. Supplemented by reference TRBV5-1 and TRBJ2-3, the full variable domain reads KAGVTQTPRYLIKTRGQQVTLSCSPISGHRSVSWYQQTPGQGLQFLFEYFSETQRNKGNFPGRFSGRQFSNSRSEMNVSTLELGDSALYLCASSSRPQISTDTQYFGPGTRLTVL.

The rearrangement joins TRBV24-1 to TRBJ2-2; 12 positions match TRBD2. This CDR3 has 19 residues. Trimming took 1 base from V and 6 from J; bases not matched to a gene: 11. Per germline, CDR1 KGHDR and CDR2 SFDVKD. CDR3 coding DNA: TGTGCCACCAGTGATTTTCGACTAGCGGGAGAGGGGTCCCCCGGGGAGCTGTTTTTT. The encoded protein is CATSDFRLAGEGSPGELFF.

This clonotype has more than one count but fewer than ten. This chain connects TRBV7-9 to TRBJ2-7; a possible D gene is TRBD2 (5 bases). This CDR3 has 12 residues. Germline loops: CDR1 SEHNR, CDR2 FQNEAQ (reference sequence). Trimming cost V 5 bases and J 2 bases, with 7 bases left between them. CDR3 DNA: TGTGCCAGCAGCCACGGGACCTACGAGCAGTACGTC. Its translation: CASSHGTYEQYV.

This clonotype has only a few counts. This chain connects TRBV12-3 or TRBV12-4 to TRBJ2-7; D is ambiguous. CDR3 length equals 13 residues. Trimming cost V 3 bases and J 2 bases, with 8 bases left between them. CDR3 protein: CASSFGPAYEQYV. The CDR3 DNA sequence: TGTGCCAGCAGTTTTGGACCGGCCTACGAGCAGTACGTC.

This clonotype was detected only a few times. The genes are TRBV7-8 and TRBJ1-6; the D is unclear. The CDR3 sequence is 15 residues long. V gave up 2 bases and J gave up 6 bases, with 11 bases separating them. Germline V lookup: CDR1 SGHVS, CDR2 FQNEAQ. This CDR3 reads CASSLRSQANSPLHF. In DNA, the CDR3 is TGTGCCAGCAGCTTAAGGTCCCAGGCTAATTCACCCCTCCACTTT.

This clonotype occurred a few times. This sequence joins TRBV2 and TRBJ2-1; the D gene could be TRBD1 or TRBD2 (7 bases each). Deletions cut 7 bases from V and 5 bases from J, with 18 bases between. In germline, CDR1 is SNHLY, CDR2 FYNNEI. CDR3 length: 15 residues. The CDR3 DNA follows: TGTGCCAGCACCGCGGGGGACAGTCCGAACAATGAGCAGTTCTTC. It codes for CASTAGDSPNNEQFF.

The rearrangement uses TRBV7-9 and TRBJ1-2; TRBD1 matches at 7 bases. With V trimmed by 1 base and J by 6 bases, 2 bases remained unmatched. CDR3 length equals 13 residues. Germline values: CDR1 SEHNR, CDR2 FQNEAQ (reference sequence). The CDR3 is CASSLVDRDGYTF. Written as DNA, the CDR3 is TGTGCCAGCAGCTTAGTTGACAGGGATGGCTACACCTTC.

The V and J genes are TRBV15 and TRBJ2-3, with D maybe TRBD1 (5 bases). This CDR3 has 14 amino acids. The V end was cut by 0 bases, the J end by 5 bases, with 9 bases between. CDR1 is LNHNV and CDR2 is YYDKDF in the germline V gene (reference sequence). In DNA, the CDR3 is TGTGCCACCAGCAGAGATGGGGCTCGAGATACGCAGTATTTT. Amino acid sequence: CATSRDGARDTQYF.

This clonotype occurred a few times. The chain couples TRBV15 to TRBJ2-2, with D possibly being TRBD1 (6 bases). Trimming stripped 3 bases from V and 5 bases from J, with 10 bases between. The CDR3 has 14 residues. The germline V gene encodes CDR1 LNHNV and CDR2 YYDKDF (reference sequence). This CDR3 is CATSSKRGTGELFF. The CDR3 bases are TGTGCCACCAGCAGTAAGAGGGGGACCGGGGAGCTGTTTTTT.

This clonotype was seen repeatedly, ten times or more. The chain links TRBV12-3 or TRBV12-4 to TRBJ2-7; D gene uncertain. This CDR3 spans 13 amino acids. The ends were cut back, 8 bases at V and 4 bases at J, with 15 bases in the middle. CDR3 sequence (DNA): TGTGCCAGCTCCCGCGGAACTTTTTACGAGCAGTACTTC. As protein: CASSRGTFYEQYF.

This clonotype was detected many times. J is TRBJ2-1 and V is TRBV20-1; D may be TRBD1 or TRBD2 (5 bases each). Germline V gene sequence: CDR1 DFQATT, CDR2 SNEGSKA (reference sequence). Trimming took off 5 bases at V and 8 bases at J, with 22 bases between the two ends. The CDR3 contains 15 residues. Written as DNA, the CDR3 is TGCAGTGCTCGTTCCGGGACCTATCACCCAGATGAGCAGTTCTTC. This codes for CSARSGTYHPDEQFF.

This clonotype was counted many times. The rearrangement links TRBV3-1 to TRBJ1-4, with 9 bases aligning to TRBD1. Trimming at V came to 4 bases and at J to 1 base, leaving 4 bases not matched to a gene. In germline, CDR1 is LGHDT, CDR2 YNNKEL (reference sequence). CDR3 size: 16 residues. The CDR3 DNA follows: TGTGCCAGCAGCCCCGGGACAGGGCAAACTAATGAAAAACTGTTTTTT. This codes for CASSPGTGQTNEKLFF.

The CDR3 DNA is TGCGCCAGCGCCGCAGGGGTGGTCACTGAAGCTTTCTTT. Its translation is CASAAGVVTEAFF. This chain links TRBV10-1 with TRBJ1-1; possible D gene TRBD1, 6 bases. V was shortened by 8 bases and J by 4 bases, with 14 bases between the two germline ends. The CDR3 has 13 residues. Germline CDR1 and CDR2: WNHNN and SYGVQD (reference sequence).

V is TRBV7-8 and J is TRBJ2-1, with D tentatively TRBD1 (6 bases). The germline CDR1 and CDR2 sequences are SGHVS and FQNEAQ. The CDR3 loop spans 13 amino acids. V was cut by 5 bases and J by 9 bases, with 14 bases left in between. The CDR3 coding sequence is TGTGCCAGCAGCGAAGCAGGGGCCCCTGAGCAGTTCTTC. Translation gives CASSEAGAPEQFF.

Written as DNA, the CDR3 is TGTGCCAGCAGGGTTACAGGGGGAGGGATTTACGAGCAGTACTTC. This translates into CASRVTGGGIYEQYF. The rearrangement uses TRBV27 and TRBJ2-7; D is possibly TRBD1 (8 bases). The germline V gene has CDR1 MNHEY and CDR2 SMNVEV (reference sequence). The CDR3 consists of 15 residues. Between the trimmed V and J ends, which lost 6 bases and 4 bases, there was a span of 19 bases.

This clonotype has a handful of counts. This rearrangement joins TRBV4-2 to TRBJ2-7, with D possibly being TRBD2 (5 bases). V was pared by 4 bases and J by 5 bases, with 15 bases between. Germline V lookup: CDR1 LGHNA, CDR2 YNFKEQ. The CDR3 is 14 amino acids. The CDR3 bases are TGTGCCAGCAGCCGAAAGACGGAGGTGAACGAGCAGTACTTC. This sequence encodes CASSRKTEVNEQYF.

The rearrangement joins TRBV7-2 to TRBJ2-4, with 8 bases that match TRBD1. The V segment lost 1 base and the J segment 0 bases; nucleotides outside the gene matches: 2. This CDR3 has 16 residues. CDR1 is SGHTA and CDR2 is FQGNSA in the germline V gene. CDR3 sequence (DNA): TGTGCCAGCAGCTTAGTACAGGGGGTAGCCAAAAACATTCAGTACTTC. Its translation: CASSLVQGVAKNIQYF.